This entry lists 22 T cell receptor beta chains sequenced from one sample in a study of T cell repertoires in cytomegalovirus infection. The antigens for these receptors are not known. One entry per CDR3 protein results from TCRdb running MiXCR on the reads. The sample lists tens of thousands of distinct CDR3 sequences; 20% were seen once. The sample here was CD8+ T cells from cultured PBMCs, taken from culture after CMV antigen stimulation. The receptors derive from a human donor in good health (CMV status not recorded). Some clones in this sample may be carry-over from other donors' samples.

This clonotype was seen more than once but under ten times. This CDR3 reads CATSRTAGTGGETQYF. CDR3 nucleotides: TGTGCCACCAGCAGGACCGCGGGGACAGGGGGCGAGACCCAGTACTTC. This chain uses TRBV15 with TRBJ2-5, with TRBD1 matching over 12 bases. With 3 bases clipped from V and 5 bases from J, the junction kept 7 bases outside the gene matches. Germline V gene data show CDR1 as LNHNV and CDR2 as YYDKDF (reference sequence). This CDR3 spans 16 amino acids.

V gene TRBV4-1 combines with J gene TRBJ2-3; 9 bases fit TRBD2. This CDR3 comprises 14 residues. V lost 4 bases and J lost 11; bases outside the gene matches: 10. Germline CDR1 is MGHRA and CDR2 is YSYEKL. CDR3 bases: TGCGCCAGCAGCCCCGTTCTTAGCGGGGGAGGGCAGTATTTT. Translated: CASSPVLSGGGQYF.

The genes are TRBV4-1 and TRBJ1-2; tentatively, D is TRBD1 (6 bases). The germline V and J ends were trimmed by 3 bases and 4 bases, with 15 bases remaining between them. The length of the CDR3 is 15 residues. Germline V gene sequence: CDR1 MGHRA, CDR2 YSYEKL. The CDR3 region has the DNA TGCGCCAGCAGCCAGGACACAGGGAACAGCTATGGCTACACCTTC. This sequence encodes CASSQDTGNSYGYTF.

The chain recombines TRBV7-2 with TRBJ1-1; a weak D match, TRBD1 (5 bases). The CDR3 runs 16 residues. The V and J ends lost 0 bases and 3 bases respectively, with 14 bases between them. CDR1 and CDR2 from the germline V gene are SGHTA and FQGNSA. CDR3 residues: CASSLAGGFRDTEAFF. The DNA of the CDR3 is TGTGCCAGCAGCTTAGCGGGGGGTTTCAGGGACACTGAAGCTTTCTTT.

This chain uses TRBV7-2 with TRBJ1-2; D possibly corresponds to TRBD1 (5 bases). CDR1 SGHTA and CDR2 FQGNSA come from the germline V gene. The CDR3 consists of 15 residues. Between the trimmed V and J ends, which lost 5 bases and 6 bases, there was a span of 19 bases. The CDR3 nucleotides read TGTGCCAGCAGCATTACCGGGACCCCCTCGCATGGCTACACCTTC. Amino acids: CASSITGTPSHGYTF.

This clonotype has a handful of counts. The genes are TRBV29-1 and TRBJ2-7; tentatively, D is TRBD1 or TRBD2 (6 bases each). Trimming removed 6 bases from V and 5 bases from J, with 20 bases in between. The CDR3 has 14 residues. CDR1 is SQVTM and CDR2 is ANQGSEA in the germline V gene. CDR3 nucleotides: TGCAGCGTGGAGAATACTACTAGGGGGGACGAGCAGTACTTC. This codes for CSVENTTRGDEQYF.

The rearrangement joins TRBV7-9 to TRBJ2-7; 7 bases are a match to TRBD1. The ends lost 4 bases at V and 5 bases at J; junction bases unmatched: 8. Germline CDR1 SEHNR, CDR2 FQNEAQ (reference sequence). The CDR3 loop spans 14 amino acids. CDR3 amino acids: CASSSGTEYHEQYF. DNA of the CDR3: TGTGCCAGCAGCTCCGGGACAGAATACCACGAGCAGTACTTC.

The chain links TRBV12-3 or TRBV12-4 to TRBJ2-7; D remains ambiguous. The V gene lost 7 bases and the J gene lost 4 bases, with 11 bases spanning the gap. CDR3 length equals 12 residues. The CDR3 DNA follows: TGTGCCAGCACCAACACCAATTACGAGCAGTACTTC. It encodes CASTNTNYEQYF.

The genes are TRBV4-3 and TRBJ2-3; no firm D call. Trimming shortened V by 2 bases and J by 0 bases, and 12 bases separated the two germline ends. The CDR3 is made up of 16 amino acids. The V gene's germline CDR1 is LGHNA and CDR2 YSLEER. CDR3 DNA sequence: TGCGCCAGCAGCCAAAGGAACCCAAGTAGCACAGATACGCAGTATTTT. This encodes CASSQRNPSSTDTQYF.

The rearrangement uses TRBV7-2 and TRBJ1-6, with TRBD1 matching over 7 bases. The junction had 7 bases not matched to a gene; V was cut back by 5 bases and J by 9 bases. The CDR3 has 14 amino acids. CDR1 and CDR2 from the germline V gene are SGHTA and FQGNSA. The CDR3 nucleotides are TGTGCCAGCAGCCTCACAGGGGTGAGTTCACCCCTCCACTTT. As protein: CASSLTGVSSPLHF.

The chain carries TRBV2 and TRBJ1-5; no reliable D call. Trimming took 3 bases from V and 0 from J, leaving 6 bases between them. CDR1 and CDR2 (germline): SNHLY, FYNNEI. The CDR3 covers 14 residues. The CDR3 DNA reads as TGTGCCAGCAGTGATGCGTATAGCAATCAGCCCCAGCATTTT. Translating it yields CASSDAYSNQPQHF.

This clonotype has just a few counts. The chain couples TRBV19 to TRBJ1-1; D uncertain. Trimming took off 3 bases at V and 2 bases at J, with 13 bases between the two ends. This CDR3 is 15 amino acids long. CDR1 and CDR2 from the germline V gene are LNHDA and SQIVND (reference sequence). CDR3 protein: CASSISGSPNTEAFF. CDR3 bases: TGTGCCAGTAGTATCAGCGGGTCCCCCAACACTGAAGCTTTCTTT.

This clonotype was picked up a small number of times. V and J are TRBV12-3 or TRBV12-4 and TRBJ1-6; D gene unclear. V was pared by 6 bases and J by 7 bases, with 7 bases between. The CDR3 spans 12 residues. The chain's CDR3 is CASSPSNSPLHF. The CDR3 DNA sequence: TGTGCCAGCAGCCCTAGCAATTCACCCCTCCACTTT.

This clonotype was observed a handful of times. The V call is TRBV7-6, the J call TRBJ1-1; D is unclear. The V end lost 0 bases, the J end lost 2 bases, and 7 bases lay between the germline ends. The germline V gene encodes CDR1 SGHVS and CDR2 FNYEAQ. CDR3 length: 14 amino acids. The CDR3 DNA reads as TGTGCCAGCAGCTTAGCTACATCCAACACTGAAGCTTTCTTT. Protein product: CASSLATSNTEAFF. Variable domain in full (rest from reference TRBV7-6 and TRBJ1-1): GAGVSQSPRYKVTKRGQDVALRCDPISGHVSLYWYRQALGQGPEFLTYFNYEAQQDKSGLPNDRFSAERPEGSISTLTIQRTEQRDSAMYRCASSLATSNTEAFFGQGTRLTVV.

This clonotype came up a few times. The chain employs TRBV7-8 and TRBJ1-2, with TRBD1 matching 8 bases. V was pared by 0 bases and J by 1 base, with 16 bases of the junction left unmatched. The CDR3 has 20 amino acids. The germline V gene has CDR1 SGHVS and CDR2 FQNEAQ. CDR3 sequence: CASSLANQGATVLINYGYTF. For the CDR3, the DNA is TGTGCCAGCAGCTTAGCGAACCAGGGGGCGACCGTATTAATTAACTATGGCTACACCTTC.

The chain recombines TRBV4-1 with TRBJ1-2, with D uncertain. V was cut by 0 bases and J by 7 bases, with 18 bases left in between. The CDR3 is 16 amino acids. Germline CDR1 MGHRA, CDR2 YSYEKL. The CDR3 is CASSQDIGDGGGGYTF. The CDR3 DNA sequence: TGCGCCAGCAGCCAAGATATTGGAGACGGAGGAGGTGGCTACACCTTC.

In its sample, this clonotype was seen a few times. The rearrangement joins TRBV2 to TRBJ2-3, with 10 bases aligning to TRBD1. The CDR3 is 15 amino acids. Unmatched junction bases numbered 11, after V lost 10 bases and J lost 4 bases. Germline V CDR1 and CDR2: SNHLY, FYNNEI. The CDR3 sequence: CATLLGQGSADTQYF. The CDR3, as DNA: TGTGCCACCCTACTGGGACAGGGGAGTGCAGATACGCAGTATTTT.

V gene TRBV7-8 combines with J gene TRBJ2-2, with D tentatively TRBD1 (6 bases). The CDR3 covers 17 residues. Germline V gives CDR1 SGHVS, CDR2 FQNEAQ. Trimming took off 2 bases at V and 3 bases at J, with 16 bases between the two ends. The chain's CDR3 is CASSLPRAGVDTGELFF. The DNA of the CDR3 is TGTGCCAGCAGCTTACCCCGAGCAGGGGTGGACACCGGGGAGCTGTTTTTT.

This clonotype has just a few counts. The chain combines TRBV12-3 or TRBV12-4 with TRBJ2-2, with 10 nucleotides matching TRBD1. J was trimmed by 6 bases and V by 6 bases; bases with no gene match: 10. The CDR3 contains 16 residues. The chain's CDR3 is CASRRQGAEYSGELFF. The CDR3 region has the DNA TGTGCCAGCAGACGACAGGGGGCGGAGTACTCCGGGGAGCTGTTTTTT.

This clonotype was observed a handful of times. This chain connects TRBV12-3 or TRBV12-4 to TRBJ2-7; D gene uncertain. The CDR3 sequence is 13 residues long. V lost 1 base and J 4 bases, leaving 8 bases between the germline ends. The CDR3 DNA reads as TGTGCCAGCAGTTTAGACGAGGCATACGAGCAGTACTTC. This translates into CASSLDEAYEQYF.

Only one count was recorded for this clonotype. The rearrangement joins TRBV6-2 or TRBV6-3 to TRBJ2-3, with D hard to call. The length of the CDR3 is 14 residues. Per the germline V gene, CDR1 is MNHEY and CDR2 is SVGEGT. Trimming took 6 bases from V and 0 from J, leaving 10 bases between them. In DNA, the CDR3 is TGTGCCAGCAGCCAACAGAGGAGCACAGATACGCAGTATTTT. Translating gives CASSQQRSTDTQYF.

This clonotype showed up just a few times. The junction and the germline gene differ at one end; a read error may be behind it. The J gene is TRBJ1-1, the V gene TRBV28; the D gene is possibly TRBD1 (6 bases). Germline V CDR1 and CDR2: MDHEN, SYDVKM. The CDR3 loop spans 12 amino acids. DNA of the CDR3: TGTGCCAGCAGCCGTAACCCTCAGGACAGCATATTT. The encoded protein is CASSRNPQDSIF. Looking up the rest from reference TRBV28 and TRBJ1-1 gives the full variable domain: DVKVTQSSRYLVKRTGEKVFLECVQDMDHENMFWYRQDPGLGLRLIYFSYDVKMKEKGDIPEGYSVSREKKERFSLILESASTNQTSMYLCASSRNPQDSIFGQGTRLTVV.